A selection of T cell receptor beta chains follows, all from one sample in a study of T cell repertoires in cytomegalovirus infection. TCRdb fed the reads into MiXCR, producing one record per CDR3 protein. The sample records hundreds of thousands of distinct CDR3 sequences, around a third being singletons. The antigens these receptors bind are not known. The material was cultured PBMCs, obtained from culture after CMV antigen stimulation. These receptor sequences come from a human donor in good health (CMV status not recorded). Some clones in this sample may be carry-over from other donors' samples. The CDR3 runs from the conserved cysteine through the conserved F or W. A D gene is named only where the DNA matches it firmly. Size is stated for part of the rows, as once, few or many counts, or as a class when the clone is expanded.

TRBJ1-2,TRBD1,TRBV20-1,-,CSARKTGSYGYTF,TGCAGTGCTAGGAAGACAGGGAGCTATGGCTACACCTTC
TRBJ2-3,TRBD2,TRBV7-6,many,CASSRLAGDGTQYF,TGTGCCAGCAGCCGGCTAGCGGGAGACGGTACGCAGTATTTT
TRBJ2-1,TRBD2,TRBV7-6,-,CASSILAGVEQFF,TGTGCCAGCAGCATACTAGCGGGAGTTGAGCAGTTCTTC
TRBJ1-6,-,TRBV2,-,CASAGEGYNSPLHF,TGTGCCAGCGCGGGGGAAGGGTATAATTCACCCCTCCACTTT
TRBJ1-2,-,TRBV6-9,-,CASSVFGAGYTF,-
TRBJ1-4,-,TRBV20-1,-,CSASPPHLKREKLFF,TGCAGTGCTAGTCCCCCGCATTTGAAAAGAGAAAAACTGTTTTTT
TRBJ2-7,-,TRBV6-5,-,CASSYAARTVKNEQYF,TGTGCCAGCAGTTACGCGGCCAGGACAGTTAAGAACGAGCAGTACTTC
TRBJ2-7,TRBD1,TRBV19,-,CASSPSYRGLSYEQYF,TGTGCCAGTAGTCCCTCCTACAGGGGGCTAAGCTACGAGCAGTACTTC
TRBJ1-5,-,TRBV6-2/TRBV6-3,-,CASTRDGGSNQPQHF,TGTGCCAGCACCCGGGACGGAGGGAGCAATCAGCCCCAGCATTTT
TRBJ1-1,TRBD1,TRBV19,once,CASTPRTGEKAFF,TGTGCCAGTACCCCCCGGACAGGGGAGAAAGCTTTCTTT
TRBJ2-1,-,TRBV4-1,-,CASSQVPPGQNHYNEQFF,TGCGCCAGCAGCCAAGTTCCCCCCGGGCAGAATCACTACAATGAGCAGTTCTTC
TRBJ2-7,TRBD2,TRBV7-2,many,CASSLRLALSYEQYF,TGTGCCAGCAGCCTCCGACTAGCGCTCTCCTACGAGCAGTACTTC
TRBJ2-7,-,TRBV11-2,-,CASSAGGGVGYTHYEQYF,TGTGCCAGCAGCGCTGGAGGGGGGGTGGGCTATACACACTACGAGCAGTACTTC
TRBJ2-3,TRBD2,TRBV5-4,few,CASSYGLAGFRADTQYF,TGTGCCAGCAGCTACGGACTAGCGGGATTTCGGGCAGATACGCAGTATTTT
TRBJ2-1,-,TRBV7-2,-,CASSTRGIFQNEQFF,TGTGCCAGCAGCACCCGAGGGATCTTCCAGAATGAGCAGTTCTTC
TRBJ1-1,-,TRBV28,-,CASRPGRLVLVIEAFF,TGTGCCAGCCGTCCGGGGCGCTTAGTACTTGTAATTGAAGCTTTCTTT
TRBJ2-1,-,TRBV6-5,few,CASRRPSQGVNEQFF,TGTGCCAGCAGACGACCATCTCAAGGAGTCAATGAGCAGTTCTTC
TRBJ2-3,TRBD2,TRBV4-1,-,CASSRILAEATTDTQYF,TGCGCCAGCAGCCGTATCCTAGCGGAGGCCACCACAGATACGCAGTATTTT
TRBJ2-3,-,TRBV7-2,many,CASSLEGGGSSIFSTDTQYF,TGTGCCAGCAGCTTAGAGGGGGGAGGGTCCTCGATCTTTAGCACAGATACGCAGTATTTT
TRBJ1-5,-,TRBV7-8,-,CASSLGNSGNQPQHF,TGTGCCAGCAGCTTAGGAAACTCGGGCAATCAGCCCCAGCATTTT
TRBJ2-3,TRBD2,TRBV29-1,few,CSVEDIQGGGTDTQYF,TGCAGCGTTGAAGATATCCAGGGAGGGGGCACAGATACGCAGTATTTT
TRBJ2-2,-,TRBV19,-,CATLNRGGPAGELFF,TGTGCCACCCTTAATAGGGGGGGACCTGCAGGGGAGCTGTTTTTT
TRBJ2-7,TRBD2,TRBV4-3,-,CASSQGLAGTYYEQYF,TGCGCCAGCAGCCAAGGTTTAGCGGGGACTTACTACGAGCAGTACTTC
TRBJ2-1,TRBD2,TRBV7-4,-,CASSLPWTTGRAPNEQFF,TGTGCCAGCAGCTTGCCGTGGACTACCGGGAGGGCCCCGAATGAGCAGTTCTTC
TRBJ2-2,TRBD2,TRBV12-3/TRBV12-4,-,CASRRTSGSTGELFF,TGTGCCAGCAGACGGACTAGCGGGAGCACCGGGGAGCTGTTTTTT
TRBJ2-2,TRBD2,TRBV7-8,many,CASSPRTSGGTNTGELFF,TGTGCCAGCAGCCCCAGGACTAGCGGGGGGACGAACACCGGGGAGCTGTTTTTT
TRBJ2-7,-,TRBV7-8,few,CASSPTPGLTYEQYF,TGTGCCAGCAGCCCAACTCCGGGACTTACCTACGAGCAGTACTTC
TRBJ1-3,-,TRBV12-5,few,CETRTGNTIYF,TGTGAAACACGCACGGGAAACACCATATATTTT
TRBJ1-2,TRBD1,TRBV5-4,-,CASSLVIGTGDRGYTF,TGTGCCAGCAGCTTAGTGATTGGGACAGGGGATCGTGGCTACACCTTC
TRBJ2-7,TRBD1,TRBV19,few,CASSIAGQGFDEQYF,TGTGCCAGTAGTATAGCCGGACAGGGGTTCGACGAGCAGTACTTC
TRBJ2-7,-,TRBV20-1,-,CSARGKAYEQYF,TGCAGTGCTAGAGGTAAAGCCTACGAGCAGTACTTC
TRBJ2-1,TRBD2,TRBV12-3/TRBV12-4,few,CASQIAGGDNEQFF,TGTGCCAGCCAAATAGCGGGGGGGGACAATGAGCAGTTCTTC
TRBJ1-2,-,TRBV18,few,CASSPGSAYGYTF,TGTGCCAGCTCACCGGGCAGCGCCTATGGCTACACCTTC
TRBJ2-1,TRBD2,TRBV5-4,many,CASSLGLAGHNEQFF,TGTGCCAGCAGCTTAGGGCTAGCGGGGCACAATGAGCAGTTCTTC
TRBJ2-1,TRBD2,TRBV12-3/TRBV12-4,-,CASSSVLAGELNNEQFF,TGTGCCAGCAGTTCGGTCTTAGCGGGAGAGCTCAACAATGAGCAGTTCTTC
TRBJ2-1,-,TRBV6-1,many,CASRSLLGEQFF,TGTGCCAGCAGGTCTCTGTTAGGCGAGCAGTTCTTC
TRBJ2-5,-,TRBV7-2,-,CASSLVWEPQETQYF,TGTGCCAGCAGCTTAGTCTGGGAGCCCCAAGAGACCCAGTACTTC
TRBJ1-3,-,TRBV7-9,-,CASSSTESGNTIYF,TGTGCCAGCAGCTCTACCGAATCTGGAAACACCATATATTTT
TRBJ2-7,TRBD2,TRBV5-1,-,CASSQTSGEIHEQYF,TGCGCCAGCAGCCAGACTAGCGGGGAAATCCACGAGCAGTACTTC
TRBJ1-1,-,TRBV7-2,many,CASKTTWGTEAFF,TGTGCCAGCAAAACTACTTGGGGCACTGAAGCTTTCTTT
TRBJ1-1,-,TRBV29-1,-,CSVPPRAGATEAFF,TGCAGCGTCCCCCCGCGGGCGGGAGCCACTGAAGCTTTCTTT
TRBJ2-7,TRBD1,TRBV7-9,few,CASSGGQSSYEQYF,TGTGCCAGCAGCGGGGGACAGAGCTCCTACGAGCAGTACTTC
TRBJ2-3,-,TRBV7-2,many,CASSPNGGHTDTQYF,TGTGCCAGCAGCCCAAATGGGGGGCATACAGATACGCAGTATTTT
TRBJ2-5,TRBD1,TRBV29-1,-,CSVADRDLETQYF,TGCAGCGTTGCCGACAGGGACCTAGAGACCCAGTACTTC
TRBJ2-1,TRBD2,TRBV11-3,-,CASSSRGRGSYNEQFF,TGTGCCAGCAGCTCGCGCGGGAGAGGGTCCTACAATGAGCAGTTCTTC
TRBJ1-5,-,TRBV28,few,CASNAPGNQPQHF,TGTGCCAGCAACGCCCCGGGGAATCAGCCCCAGCATTTT
TRBJ2-3,-,TRBV6-2/TRBV6-3,-,CASSYPGRTASTDTQYF,TGTGCCAGCAGTTACCCTGGTCGGACAGCAAGCACAGATACGCAGTATTTT
TRBJ2-3,TRBD2,TRBV4-1,-,CASSSLAGLAGTTDTQYF,TGCGCCAGCAGCTCTCTCGCGGGGCTAGCGGGGACCACAGATACGCAGTATTTT
TRBJ2-3,-,TRBV2,-,CASNPGPSTDTQYF,TGTGCCAGCAACCCCGGCCCAAGCACAGATACGCAGTATTTT
TRBJ1-1,-,TRBV28,-,CASSPPGGMNTEAFF,TGTGCCAGCAGTCCCCCGGGCGGAATGAACACTGAAGCTTTCTTT
TRBJ2-3,-,TRBV7-9,-,CASRGAPSTDTQYF,TGTGCCAGCCGAGGAGCTCCCAGCACAGATACGCAGTATTTT
TRBJ2-3,TRBD1,TRBV4-1,-,CASSQAGTGTSDTQYF,TGCGCCAGCAGCCAGGCCGGGACAGGGACGTCAGATACGCAGTATTTT
TRBJ1-2,-,TRBV29-1,-,CSGLDRTFNYGYTF,TGCAGCGGACTAGACAGAACCTTTAACTATGGCTACACCTTC
TRBJ2-7,-,TRBV27,-,CASGNLGRGGEQYF,TGTGCCAGCGGTAATCTGGGGAGAGGCGGGGAGCAGTACTTC
TRBJ2-1,-,TRBV7-8,many,CASSSGLGNEQFF,TGTGCCAGCAGCTCCGGACTTGGGAATGAGCAGTTCTTC
TRBJ2-5,-,TRBV7-9,-,CASSLTGPRETQYF,TGTGCCAGCAGCTTAACCGGGCCCCGGGAGACCCAGTACTTC
TRBJ2-3,TRBD2,TRBV2,-,CASSEIAGIGDTQYF,TGTGCCAGCAGTGAGATAGCGGGAATTGGGGATACGCAGTATTTT
TRBJ1-1,-,TRBV18,-,CASSPRTATNEAFF,TGTGCCAGCTCTCCCCGTACAGCCACGAATGAAGCTTTCTTT
TRBJ2-4,-,TRBV7-2,few,CASSFPPAGGKNIQYF,TGTGCCAGCAGCTTCCCCCCCGCAGGAGGCAAAAACATTCAGTACTTC